This paragraph reports one TCR beta chain. This record comes from a study of blood T cell repertoires in COVID-19. Across the whole study: Material from acute and convalescent COVID-19 was sourced from the United States, Italy and Spain.

Generated by immunoSEQ multiplex PCR, the TCRdb table keeps only in-frame clones and is missing some. The data hold about 150,000 clones, with 81% observed a single time. CDR3 length: 14 residues. V lost 5 bases, J lost 5 bases, and 5 bases stayed unmatched. Per germline, CDR1 LNHDA and CDR2 SQIVND (reference sequence). This chain connects TRBV19 to TRBJ1-2, with TRBD1 identical over 10 bases. Material for sequencing was peripheral blood. The receptor's source is a woman aged 60 to 75 with active or convalescent COVID-19. Written as DNA, the CDR3 is TGTGCCAGTAGTGGGACAGGGGTACGATATGGCTACACCTTC. This encodes CASSGTGVRYGYTF.